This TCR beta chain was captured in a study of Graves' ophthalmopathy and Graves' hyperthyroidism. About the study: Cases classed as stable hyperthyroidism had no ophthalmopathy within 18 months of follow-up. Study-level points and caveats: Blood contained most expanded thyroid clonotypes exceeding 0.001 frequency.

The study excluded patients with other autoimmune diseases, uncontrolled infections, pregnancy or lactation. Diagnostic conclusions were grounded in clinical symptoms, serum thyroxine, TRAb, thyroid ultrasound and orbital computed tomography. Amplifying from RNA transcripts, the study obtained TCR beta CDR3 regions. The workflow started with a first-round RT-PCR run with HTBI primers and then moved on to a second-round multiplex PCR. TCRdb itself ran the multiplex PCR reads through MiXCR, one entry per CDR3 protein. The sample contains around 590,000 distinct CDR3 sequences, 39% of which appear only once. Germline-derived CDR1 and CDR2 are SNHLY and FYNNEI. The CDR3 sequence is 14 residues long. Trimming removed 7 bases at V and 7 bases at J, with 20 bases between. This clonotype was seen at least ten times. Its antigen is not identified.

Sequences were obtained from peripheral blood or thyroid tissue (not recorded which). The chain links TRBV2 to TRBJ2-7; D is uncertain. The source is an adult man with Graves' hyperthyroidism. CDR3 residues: CASNVDPWVGEQYF. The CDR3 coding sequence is TGTGCCAGCAACGTGGACCCGTGGGTGGGAGAGCAGTACTTC.